The present TCR beta chain was sequenced within a study of OX40 agonist ivuxolimab in advanced cancers. Study details: Ivuxolimab was administered intravenously to patients at 0.01 to 10 mg/kg every 2 weeks. Anti-PD-1, anti-PD-L1 or anti-CTLA-4 therapy given earlier was allowed, and 40% had some.

Germline CDR1 and CDR2: MGHDK and SYGVNS. Trimming took 1 base from V and 8 from J; bases not matched to a gene: 11. This CDR3 has 16 residues. Some clones are missing from TCRdb's copy, which holds only in-frame ones; the method was immunoSEQ multiplex PCR. The table lists under 40,000 clones, roughly nine tenths of them singletons. The chain combines TRBV25-1 with TRBJ1-2, with TRBD1 matching 9 bases. The sequencing used CD4+ or CD8+ T cells sorted from blood, collected in a trial of the OX40 agonist ivuxolimab. The sequence was obtained from an adult with an advanced solid tumor such as melanoma, head and neck, liver or kidney cancer. The chain's CDR3 is CASSEFWTGQGGGYTF. CDR3 sequence (DNA): TGTGCCAGCAGTGAATTTTGGACGGGACAGGGAGGAGGCTACACCTTC.